This entry concerns a single T cell receptor beta chain. What this receptor recognizes is not known. No much larger clone is present one base from it, and per-base qualities are unavailable. According to the study, the label for this sample's treatment or condition signals: roughly 19 received Ad26.COV2.S at low or high dose, single or two shots; roughly 5 received placebo; per-sample allocation not given. For vaccine and placebo recipients, repertoires were sequenced using samples collected on day 63 after the first injection. In Cohort 1b, 25 or so adults aged 18-55 years were enrolled at a single site in Boston, USA, between 29 July and 7 August 2020. Ad26.COV2.S consisted of a replication-incompetent adenovirus type 26 vector by which a prefusion-stabilized SARS-CoV-2 spike protein from the original Wuhan strain was expressed. The source of the sample is a study of Ad26.COV2.S vaccination and SARS-CoV-2 variants (dated by TCRdb to the early 2020s). Context from the whole study: Donors in the vaccine arm were drawn from COV1001, a phase I-IIa trial of Ad26.COV2.S in healthy adults that was multicentre, randomized, double-blind and placebo-controlled. Dosing of Ad26.COV2.S was intramuscular, at either 5x10^10 or 1x10^11 viral particles, delivered as one shot or as two shots spaced 56 days apart. Trial participants were randomized into five groups of five, in which low-dose or high-dose Ad26.COV2.S was given once or twice, or placebo was given on both occasions. A total of roughly 30 samples were included in the TCR-sequenced set, comprising around 19 Ad26.COV2.S vaccine recipients, 5 placebo recipients and 8 SARS-CoV-2 convalescent individuals. Sequencing of the TCRbeta repertoire served to evaluate the specificity and breadth of SARS-CoV-2-reactive T cell receptors following Ad26.COV2.S vaccination. Blinding of investigators to trial group allocation was maintained during experiments and outcome assessment. Broader findings and caveats from the paper: The study lacked the statistical power to compare responses across vaccine doses or regimens. After vaccination, substantial breadth of spike-specific CD8+ and CD4+ T cell responses was reported. Comparable non-spike TCR breadth was observed between vaccine and placebo recipients, consistent with only spike being contained in the vaccine. Higher spike-specific TCR breadth was observed in Ad26.COV2.S recipients than in placebo recipients (P = 0.0014). The authors noted that the TCR breadth and depth analyses may have underestimated total T cell responses.

TCRbeta CDR3 regions were sequenced with the immunoSEQ Assay. After extraction, genomic DNA underwent amplification by bias-controlled multiplex PCR, followed by high-throughput sequencing. The paper's processing steps were these. Collapsing and filtering of sequences were performed to quantify the absolute abundance of each unique TCRbeta CDR3 region. T cell fraction was estimated by normalizing TCRbeta template counts to usable DNA, with usable DNA measured through amplification of reference genes found in all nucleated cells. Repertoire TCRs were annotated as SARS-CoV-2-specific when V gene, CDR3 amino acid sequence and J gene were exactly matched to a known reactive TCR set. The reference SARS-CoV-2 TCR set was derived from MIRA and filtered for enrichment in COVID-19-positive ImmuneCODE repertoires, a step that removed public or cross-reactive TCRs. Drawing on the MIRA antigens, annotated TCRs were analysed further at the level of specific ORF or position within ORF. Breadth was defined as annotated unique rearrangements over total unique productive rearrangements; depth was the summed frequency of those rearrangements. Group comparisons of TCR breadth used two-sided Wilcoxon rank-sum tests. TCRdb stores this immuneACCESS table with in-frame sequences only. Part of the clones is absent; in the studies checked, under half of the shortfall reflects unresolved V genes, and no reason is known for the rest. From that table come the V and J calls and clone size; the DNA was used to work out D and trimming. This sample has fewer than 900,000 clones in its table, and about 89% of those were observed once. Together, the top ten hold about 1.5% of the sample.

Spanning cysteine to phenylalanine, the CDR3 consists of 13 amino acids. Solely the CDR3 DNA is kept, with 39 bases framed from the first base. Per the germline V gene (reference sequence), LNHDA is the CDR1 and SQIVND is the CDR2. V is pared back by 6 bases and J by 6 bases, with 14 bases lying between the germline termini. This sample comprised peripheral blood, obtained in a trial of Ad26.COV2.S vaccine versus placebo. The sequence links TRBV19 to TRBJ1-2; the D gene cannot be named for sure. The sequence was collected from a person aged 18 to 65 who received the Ad26.COV2.S COVID-19 vaccine or a placebo. The CDR3 here reads CASRPDPLNGYTF. In nucleotide form, the sequence is TGTGCCAGTAGACCGGACCCCCTGAATGGCTACACCTTC.